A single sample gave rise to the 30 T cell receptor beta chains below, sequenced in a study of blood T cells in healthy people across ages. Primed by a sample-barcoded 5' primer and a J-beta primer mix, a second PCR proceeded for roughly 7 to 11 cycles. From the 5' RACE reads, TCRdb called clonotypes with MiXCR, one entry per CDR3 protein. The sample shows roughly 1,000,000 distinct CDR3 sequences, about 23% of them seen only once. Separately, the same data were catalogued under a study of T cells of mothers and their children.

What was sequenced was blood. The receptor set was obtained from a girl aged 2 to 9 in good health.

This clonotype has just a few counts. CDR3 sequence (DNA): TGCGCCAGCAGCCAAGAGTCCCAGTTTGCGGACGCGGGGACCCAGTACTTC. Amino acid sequence: CASSQESQFADAGTQYF. This rearrangement joins TRBV4-1 to TRBJ2-5; weak D call: TRBD2 (5 bases). Trimming pared 0 bases from V and 7 bases from J, leaving 21 bases between. CDR1 is MGHRA and CDR2 is YSYEKL in the germline V gene. CDR3 length: 17 amino acids.

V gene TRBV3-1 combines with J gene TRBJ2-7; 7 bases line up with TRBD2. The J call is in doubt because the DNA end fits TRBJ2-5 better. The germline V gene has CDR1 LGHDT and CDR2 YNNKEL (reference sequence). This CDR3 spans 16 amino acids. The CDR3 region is CASSLGWGGSRETQYF. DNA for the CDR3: TGTGCCAGCAGCCTTGGGTGGGGCGGGAGTAGGGAGACCCAGTACTTC.

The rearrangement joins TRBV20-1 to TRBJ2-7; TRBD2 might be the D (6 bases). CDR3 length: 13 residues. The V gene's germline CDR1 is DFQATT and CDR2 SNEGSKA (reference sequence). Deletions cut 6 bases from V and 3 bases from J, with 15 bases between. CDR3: CSAQGGFSYEQYF. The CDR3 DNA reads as TGCAGTGCCCAGGGAGGTTTTAGCTACGAGCAGTACTTC.

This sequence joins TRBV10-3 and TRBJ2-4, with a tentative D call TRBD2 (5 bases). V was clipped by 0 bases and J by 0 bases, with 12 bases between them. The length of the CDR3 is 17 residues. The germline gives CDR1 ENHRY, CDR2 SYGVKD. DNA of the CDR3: TGTGCCATCAGTGAGTCTCTCGGGGTAGAAGCCAAAAACATTCAGTACTTC. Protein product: CAISESLGVEAKNIQYF.

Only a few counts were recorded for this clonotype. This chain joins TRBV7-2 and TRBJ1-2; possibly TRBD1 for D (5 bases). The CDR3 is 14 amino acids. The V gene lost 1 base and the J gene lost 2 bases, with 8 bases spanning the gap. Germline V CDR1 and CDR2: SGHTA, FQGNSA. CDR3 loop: CASSLVRGNYGYTF. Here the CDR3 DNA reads TGTGCCAGCAGCTTAGTTCGGGGGAACTATGGCTACACCTTC.

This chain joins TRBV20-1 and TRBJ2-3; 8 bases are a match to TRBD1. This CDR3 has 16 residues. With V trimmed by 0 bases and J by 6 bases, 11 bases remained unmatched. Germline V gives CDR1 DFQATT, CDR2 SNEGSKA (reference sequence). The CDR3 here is CSARDLYNRGADTQYF. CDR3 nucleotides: TGCAGTGCTAGAGATCTCTATAACAGGGGGGCCGATACGCAGTATTTT.

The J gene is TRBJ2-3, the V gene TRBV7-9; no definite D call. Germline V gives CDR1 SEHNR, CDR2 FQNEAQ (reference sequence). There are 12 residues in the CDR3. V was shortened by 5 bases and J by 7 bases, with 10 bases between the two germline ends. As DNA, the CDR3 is TGTGCCAGCAGCCCCGGCATAAATACGCAGTATTTT. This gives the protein CASSPGINTQYF.

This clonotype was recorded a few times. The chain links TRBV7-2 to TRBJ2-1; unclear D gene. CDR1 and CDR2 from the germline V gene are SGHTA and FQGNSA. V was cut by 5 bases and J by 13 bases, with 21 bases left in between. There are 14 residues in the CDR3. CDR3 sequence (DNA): TGTGCCAGCAGCATCAATGGGTCACCCCCAAGTCAGTTCTTC. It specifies CASSINGSPPSQFF. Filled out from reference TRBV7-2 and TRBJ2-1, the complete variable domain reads GAGVSQSPSNKVTEKGKDVELRCDPISGHTALYWYRQSLGQGLEFLIYFQGNSAPDKSGLPSDRFSAERTGGSVSTLTIQRTQQEDSAVYLCASSINGSPPSQFFGPGTRLTVL.

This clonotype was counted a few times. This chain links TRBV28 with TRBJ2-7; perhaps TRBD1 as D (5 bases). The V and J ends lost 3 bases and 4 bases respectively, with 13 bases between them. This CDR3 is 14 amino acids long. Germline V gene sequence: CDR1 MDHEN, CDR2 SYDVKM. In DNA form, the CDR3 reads TGTGCCAGCAGTTTGGTGGTAGGGGCGTACGAGCAGTACTTC. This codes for CASSLVVGAYEQYF.

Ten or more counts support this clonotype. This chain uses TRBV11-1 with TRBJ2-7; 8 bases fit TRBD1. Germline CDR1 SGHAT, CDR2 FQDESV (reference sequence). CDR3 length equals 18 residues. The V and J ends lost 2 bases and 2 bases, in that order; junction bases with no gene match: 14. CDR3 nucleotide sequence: TGTGCCAGCAGCTTAAACGCCCGGACAGGGATGGGGCCCTACGAGCAGTACTTC. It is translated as CASSLNARTGMGPYEQYF.

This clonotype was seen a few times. The CDR3 sequence: CASSRRGIGATNEKLFF. CDR3 nucleotides: TGTGCCAGCAGTCGTCGGGGAATAGGCGCGACTAATGAAAAACTGTTTTTT. The rearrangement links TRBV12-3 or TRBV12-4 to TRBJ1-4, with D hard to call. Trimming left V 5 bases short and J 2 bases short, with 18 bases between. CDR3 length: 17 amino acids.

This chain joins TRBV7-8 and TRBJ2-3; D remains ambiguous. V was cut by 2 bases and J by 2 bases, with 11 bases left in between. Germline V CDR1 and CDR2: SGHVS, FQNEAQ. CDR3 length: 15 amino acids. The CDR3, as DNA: TGTGCCAGCAGCTTAATCTGGGATGCCACAGATACGCAGTATTTT. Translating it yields CASSLIWDATDTQYF.

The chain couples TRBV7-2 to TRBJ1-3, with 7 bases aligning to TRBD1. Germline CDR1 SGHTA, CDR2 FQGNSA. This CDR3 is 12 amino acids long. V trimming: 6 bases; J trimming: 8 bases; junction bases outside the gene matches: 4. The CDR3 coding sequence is TGTGCCAGCAGAACTACAGGGGACACCATATATTTT. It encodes CASRTTGDTIYF.

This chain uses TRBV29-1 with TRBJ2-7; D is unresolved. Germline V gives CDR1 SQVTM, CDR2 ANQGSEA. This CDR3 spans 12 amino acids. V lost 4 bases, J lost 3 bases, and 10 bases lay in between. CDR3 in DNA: TGCAGCGTTGGTTGGGTAGGCTACGAGCAGTACTTC. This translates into CSVGWVGYEQYF.

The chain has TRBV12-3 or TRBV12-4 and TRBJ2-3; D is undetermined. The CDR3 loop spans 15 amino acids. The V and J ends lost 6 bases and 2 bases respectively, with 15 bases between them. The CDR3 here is CASSSLGLLTDTQYF. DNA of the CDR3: TGTGCCAGCAGCTCGCTCGGCCTCCTCACAGATACGCAGTATTTT.

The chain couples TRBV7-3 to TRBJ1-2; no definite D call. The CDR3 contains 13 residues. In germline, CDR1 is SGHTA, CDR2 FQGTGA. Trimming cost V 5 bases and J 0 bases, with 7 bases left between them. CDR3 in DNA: TGTGCCAGCAGCGCTAACCCTAACTATGGCTACACCTTC. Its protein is CASSANPNYGYTF.

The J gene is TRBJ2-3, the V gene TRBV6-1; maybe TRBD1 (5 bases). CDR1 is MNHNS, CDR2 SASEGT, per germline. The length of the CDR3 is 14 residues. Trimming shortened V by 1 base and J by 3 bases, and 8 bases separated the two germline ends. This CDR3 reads CASSEGQSTDTQYF. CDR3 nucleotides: TGTGCCAGCAGTGAAGGACAGTCAACAGATACGCAGTATTTT.

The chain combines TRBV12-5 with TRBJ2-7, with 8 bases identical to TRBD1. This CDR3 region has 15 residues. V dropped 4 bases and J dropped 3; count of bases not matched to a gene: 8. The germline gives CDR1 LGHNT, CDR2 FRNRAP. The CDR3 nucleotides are TGTGCTAGTGGTTGGTTCGGCAGGGGGCTCTACGAGCAGTACTTC. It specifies CASGWFGRGLYEQYF.

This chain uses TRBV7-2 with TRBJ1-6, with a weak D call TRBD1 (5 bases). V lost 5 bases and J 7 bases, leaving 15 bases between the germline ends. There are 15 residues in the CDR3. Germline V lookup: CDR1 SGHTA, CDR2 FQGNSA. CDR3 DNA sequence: TGTGCCAGCAGCCCGCGGGACGGTTCAAATTCACCCCTCCACTTT. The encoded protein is CASSPRDGSNSPLHF. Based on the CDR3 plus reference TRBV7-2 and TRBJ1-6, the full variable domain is GAGVSQSPSNKVTEKGKDVELRCDPISGHTALYWYRQSLGQGLEFLIYFQGNSAPDKSGLPSDRFSAERTGGSVSTLTIQRTQQEDSAVYLCASSPRDGSNSPLHFGNGTRLTVT.

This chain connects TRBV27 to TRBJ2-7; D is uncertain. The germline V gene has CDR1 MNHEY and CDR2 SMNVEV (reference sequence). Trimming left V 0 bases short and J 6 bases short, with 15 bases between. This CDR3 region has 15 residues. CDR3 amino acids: CASSLSYPEVVEQYF. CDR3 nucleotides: TGTGCCAGCAGTTTATCGTATCCTGAAGTAGTCGAGCAGTACTTC.

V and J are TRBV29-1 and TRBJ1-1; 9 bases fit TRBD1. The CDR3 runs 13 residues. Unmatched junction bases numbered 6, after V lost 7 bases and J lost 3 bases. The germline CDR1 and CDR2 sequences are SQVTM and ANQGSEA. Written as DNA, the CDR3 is TGCAGCGCCCGGACAGGGGCCTACACTGAAGCTTTCTTT. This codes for CSARTGAYTEAFF.

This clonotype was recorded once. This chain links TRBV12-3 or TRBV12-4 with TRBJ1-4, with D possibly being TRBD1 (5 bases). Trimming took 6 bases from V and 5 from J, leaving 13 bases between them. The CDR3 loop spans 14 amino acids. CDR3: CASSAWDGNEKLFF. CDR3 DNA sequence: TGTGCCAGCAGCGCTTGGGACGGGAATGAAAAACTGTTTTTT.

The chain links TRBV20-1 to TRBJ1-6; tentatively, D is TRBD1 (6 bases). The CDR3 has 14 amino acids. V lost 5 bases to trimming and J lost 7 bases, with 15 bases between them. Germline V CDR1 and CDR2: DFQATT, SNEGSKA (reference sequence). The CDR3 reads CSASDRLTNSPLHF. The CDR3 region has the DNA TGCAGTGCTTCCGACAGGTTGACCAATTCACCCCTCCACTTT.

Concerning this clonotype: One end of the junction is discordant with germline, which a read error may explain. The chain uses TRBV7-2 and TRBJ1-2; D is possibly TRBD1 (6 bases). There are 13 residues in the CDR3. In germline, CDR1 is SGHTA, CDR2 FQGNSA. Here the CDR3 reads CAGSGSGEGGYTF. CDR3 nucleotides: TGTGCCGGCAGCGGATCAGGGGAGGGTGGCTACACCTTC.

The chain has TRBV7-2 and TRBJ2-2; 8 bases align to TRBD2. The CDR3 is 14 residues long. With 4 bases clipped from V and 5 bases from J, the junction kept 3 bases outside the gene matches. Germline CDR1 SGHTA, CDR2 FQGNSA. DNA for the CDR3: TGTGCCAGCAGCTCTATAGCGGGGACCGGGGAGCTGTTTTTT. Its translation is CASSSIAGTGELFF.

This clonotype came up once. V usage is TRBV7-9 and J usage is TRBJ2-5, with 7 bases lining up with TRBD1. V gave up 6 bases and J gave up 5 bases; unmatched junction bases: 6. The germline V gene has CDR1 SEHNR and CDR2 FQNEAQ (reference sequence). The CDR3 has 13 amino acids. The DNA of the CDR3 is TGTGCCAGCAGGGGACAGATAGGGGAGACCCAGTACTTC. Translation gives CASRGQIGETQYF.

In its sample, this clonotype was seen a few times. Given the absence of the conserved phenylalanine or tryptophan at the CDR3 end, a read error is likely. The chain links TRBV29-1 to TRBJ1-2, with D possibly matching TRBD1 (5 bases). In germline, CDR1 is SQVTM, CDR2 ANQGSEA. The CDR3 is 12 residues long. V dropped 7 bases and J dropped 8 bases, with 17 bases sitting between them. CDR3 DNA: TGCAGCGCTCTGGGGGGGGGATACGGCTACACCCTC. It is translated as CSALGGGYGYTL.

CDR3 amino acids: CASRGTSGRALHGEQFF. As DNA, the CDR3 is TGTGCCAGCAGGGGGACTAGCGGGAGGGCCCTCCATGGTGAGCAGTTCTTC. The V and J genes are TRBV13 and TRBJ2-5; 16 bases line up with TRBD2. The tail of the sequence fits TRBJ2-1 better, so the J call may be wrong. The V gene's germline CDR1 is PRHDT and CDR2 FYEKMQ (reference sequence). The CDR3 totals 17 residues.

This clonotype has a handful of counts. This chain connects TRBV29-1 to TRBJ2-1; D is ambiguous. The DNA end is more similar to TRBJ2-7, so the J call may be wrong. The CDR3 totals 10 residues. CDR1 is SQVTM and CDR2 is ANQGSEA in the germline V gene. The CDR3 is CSVLSYEQYF. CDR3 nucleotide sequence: TGCAGCGTCCTATCCTACGAGCAGTACTTC.

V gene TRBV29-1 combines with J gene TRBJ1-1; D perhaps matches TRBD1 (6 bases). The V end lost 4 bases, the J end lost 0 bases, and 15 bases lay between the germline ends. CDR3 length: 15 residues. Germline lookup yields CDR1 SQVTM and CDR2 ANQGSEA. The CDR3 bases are TGCAGCGTTGTCCGGGGGGCCTACTTGAACACTGAAGCTTTCTTT. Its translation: CSVVRGAYLNTEAFF.